The sequence of this T cell receptor (beta chain) was determined in a study of T cell repertoires and HLA-DP antigens. V was clipped by 6 bases and J by 5 bases, with 8 bases between them. The CDR3 length is 12 residues. The germline CDR1 and CDR2 sequences are MNHNS and SASEGT. Clones were read by immunoSEQ multiplex PCR, and TCRdb kept only the in-frame ones, dropping some. The sample consists of roughly 120,000 clones, more than 85% of them appearing once. As concerns this clone: The target antigen is unknown.

This sequence was found in a woman aged 18 to 35 in good health and CMV-seronegative. Sequenced input: CD4+ T cells from PBMCs. The chain combines TRBV6-1 with TRBJ2-1, with D unclear. CDR3 DNA: TGTGCCAGCAGGGGTACGAACAATGAGCAGTTCTTC. Protein product: CASRGTNNEQFF.